This TCR beta chain originates from a study of T cell clonotyping in hematopoietic cell transplantation. Overall study findings and caveats: After transplant, recipient diversity fell while pathologically expanded clonotypes grew through day 180.

V shed 1 base and J shed 0 bases, with 6 bases lying between them. The CDR3 has 13 residues. Germline CDR1 GTSNPN, CDR2 SVGIG (reference sequence). Generated by immunoSEQ multiplex PCR, the TCRdb table keeps only in-frame clones and is missing some. Altogether several thousand clones are present, 95% to 96% being singletons, with the ten largest covering 0.45%. Notes on this clone: Its antigen is not known.

The V call is TRBV30, the J call TRBJ1-1, with D possibly TRBD1 on 5 matching bases. The sequenced sample was PBMCs, obtained 30 days after allogeneic stem cell transplant. The receptor was derived from a male patient aged 35-50 years who had an allogeneic stem cell transplant from a related donor, so the T cells may come from the graft donor. Some clones in this sample may be carry-over from other donors' samples. For the CDR3, the DNA is TGTGCCTGGAGTGGACAGTTGAACACTGAAGCTTTCTTT. Its translation is CAWSGQLNTEAFF.